A single T cell receptor (beta chain) is shown here with its context. The data are from a study of Tregs in tolerant kidney transplant recipients. Profiled with immunoSEQ multiplex PCR; TCRdb holds only in-frame clones, not every one. The table includes some 55,000 clones, around 83% detected once. The germline V gene has CDR1 SGHRS and CDR2 YFSETQ. V lost 3 bases to trimming and J lost 1 base; unmatched junction nucleotides: 6. This CDR3 has 16 amino acids. Sequenced: CD4+ T cells from blood. The chain has TRBV5-1 and TRBJ2-2, with TRBD2 matching 7 bases. The sequence came from a human donor in good health. The CDR3 DNA reads TGCGCCAGCAGCTCACCTAGCGGATTGAACACCGGGGAGCTGTTTTTT. This sequence encodes CASSSPSGLNTGELFF.